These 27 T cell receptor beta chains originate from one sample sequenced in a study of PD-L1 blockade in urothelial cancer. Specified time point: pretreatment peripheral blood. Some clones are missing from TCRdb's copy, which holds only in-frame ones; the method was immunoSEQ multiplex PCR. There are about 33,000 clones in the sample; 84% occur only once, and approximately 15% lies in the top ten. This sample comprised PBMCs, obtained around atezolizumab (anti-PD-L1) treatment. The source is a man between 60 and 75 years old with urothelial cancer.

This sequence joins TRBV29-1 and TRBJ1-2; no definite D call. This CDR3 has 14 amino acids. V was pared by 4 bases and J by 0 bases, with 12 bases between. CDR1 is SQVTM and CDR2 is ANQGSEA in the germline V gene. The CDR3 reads CSVVRENPNYGYTF. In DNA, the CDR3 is TGCAGCGTTGTGAGGGAAAACCCTAACTATGGCTACACCTTC.

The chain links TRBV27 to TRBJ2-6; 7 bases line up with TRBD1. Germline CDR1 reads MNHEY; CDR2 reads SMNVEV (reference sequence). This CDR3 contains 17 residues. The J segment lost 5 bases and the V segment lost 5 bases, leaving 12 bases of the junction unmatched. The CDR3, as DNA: TGTGCCAGCAGTACGGACAGGTTCCAGCCTAGGGCCAACGTCCTGACTTTC. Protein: CASSTDRFQPRANVLTF.

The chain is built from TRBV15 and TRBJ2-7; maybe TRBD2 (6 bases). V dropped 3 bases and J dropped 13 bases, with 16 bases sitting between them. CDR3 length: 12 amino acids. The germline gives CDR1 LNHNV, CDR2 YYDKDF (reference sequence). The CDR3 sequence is CATSSASPGLYF. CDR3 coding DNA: TGTGCCACCAGCAGCGCTTCACCGGGACTTTACTTC.

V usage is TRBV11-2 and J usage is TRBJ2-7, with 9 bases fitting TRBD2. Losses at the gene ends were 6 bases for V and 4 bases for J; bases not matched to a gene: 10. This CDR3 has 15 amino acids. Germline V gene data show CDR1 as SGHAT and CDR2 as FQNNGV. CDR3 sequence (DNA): TGTGCCAGCAGACCCATTAGCGGGAGCCCTTACGAGCAGTACTTC. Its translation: CASRPISGSPYEQYF.

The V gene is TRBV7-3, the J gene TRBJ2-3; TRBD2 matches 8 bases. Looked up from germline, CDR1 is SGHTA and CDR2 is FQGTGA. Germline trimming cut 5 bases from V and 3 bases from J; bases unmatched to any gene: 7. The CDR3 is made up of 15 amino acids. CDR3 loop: CASSPWTSSTDTQYF. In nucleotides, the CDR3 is TGTGCCAGCAGCCCATGGACTAGCAGTACAGATACGCAGTATTTT. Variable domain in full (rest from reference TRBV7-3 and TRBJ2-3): GAGVSQTPSNKVTEKGKYVELRCDPISGHTALYWYRQSLGQGPEFLIYFQGTGAADDSGLPNDRFFAVRPEGSVSTLKIQRTERGDSAVYLCASSPWTSSTDTQYFGPGTRLTVL.

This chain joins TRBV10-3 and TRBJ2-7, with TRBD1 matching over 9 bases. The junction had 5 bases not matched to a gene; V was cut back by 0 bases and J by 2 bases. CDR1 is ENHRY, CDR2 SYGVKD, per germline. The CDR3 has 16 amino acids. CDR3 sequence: CAISESRGTGTYEQYF. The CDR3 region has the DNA TGTGCCATCAGTGAGTCGAGAGGGACAGGGACCTACGAGCAGTACTTC.

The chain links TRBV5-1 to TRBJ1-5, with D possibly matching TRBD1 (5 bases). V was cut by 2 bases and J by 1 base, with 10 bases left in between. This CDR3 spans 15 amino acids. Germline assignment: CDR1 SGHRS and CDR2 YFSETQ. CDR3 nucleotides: TGCGCCAGCAGCTTCAGACAGTCAAGCAATCAGCCCCAGCATTTT. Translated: CASSFRQSSNQPQHF.

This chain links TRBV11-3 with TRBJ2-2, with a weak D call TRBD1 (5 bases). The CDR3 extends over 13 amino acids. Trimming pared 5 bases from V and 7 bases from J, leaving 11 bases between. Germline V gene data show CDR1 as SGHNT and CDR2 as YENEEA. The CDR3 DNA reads TGTGCCAGCAGCCCCCCAGGGTACGGGGAGCTGTTTTTT. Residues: CASSPPGYGELFF.

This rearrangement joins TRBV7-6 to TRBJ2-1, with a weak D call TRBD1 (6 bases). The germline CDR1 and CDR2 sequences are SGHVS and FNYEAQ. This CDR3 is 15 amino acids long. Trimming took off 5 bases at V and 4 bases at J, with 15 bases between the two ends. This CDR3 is CASSQRTDQYNEQFF. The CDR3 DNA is TGTGCCAGCAGCCAAAGGACAGATCAATACAATGAGCAGTTCTTC.

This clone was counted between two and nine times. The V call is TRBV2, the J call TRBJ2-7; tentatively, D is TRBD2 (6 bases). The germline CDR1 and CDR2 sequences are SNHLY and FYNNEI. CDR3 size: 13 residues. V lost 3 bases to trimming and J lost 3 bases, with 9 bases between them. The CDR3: CASSETRNYEQYF. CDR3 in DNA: TGTGCCAGCAGTGAGACTAGAAACTACGAGCAGTACTTC.

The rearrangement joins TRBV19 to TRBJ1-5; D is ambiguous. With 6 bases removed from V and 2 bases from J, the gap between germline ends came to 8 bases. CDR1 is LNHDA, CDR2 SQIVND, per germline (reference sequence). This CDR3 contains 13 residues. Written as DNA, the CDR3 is TGTGCCAGTAGCGGGTTAGGCAATCAGCCCCAGCATTTT. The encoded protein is CASSGLGNQPQHF.

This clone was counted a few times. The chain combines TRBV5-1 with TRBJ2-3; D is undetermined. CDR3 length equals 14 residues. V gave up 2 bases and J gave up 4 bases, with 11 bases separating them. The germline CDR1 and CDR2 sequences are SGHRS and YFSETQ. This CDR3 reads CASSFTPTADTQYF. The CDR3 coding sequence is TGCGCCAGCAGCTTTACCCCCACGGCAGATACGCAGTATTTT.

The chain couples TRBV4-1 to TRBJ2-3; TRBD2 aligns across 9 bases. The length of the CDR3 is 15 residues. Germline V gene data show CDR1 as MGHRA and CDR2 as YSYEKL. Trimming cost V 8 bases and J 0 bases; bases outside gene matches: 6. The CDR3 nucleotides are TGCGCCAGCCGGTCCACTAGCGGGAGCACAGATACGCAGTATTTT. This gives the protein CASRSTSGSTDTQYF.

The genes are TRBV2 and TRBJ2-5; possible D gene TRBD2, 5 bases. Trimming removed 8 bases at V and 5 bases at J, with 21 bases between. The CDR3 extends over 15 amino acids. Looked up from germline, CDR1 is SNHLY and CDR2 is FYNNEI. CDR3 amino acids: CASRGLDFAEETQYF. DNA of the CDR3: TGTGCCAGCCGCGGTCTGGACTTCGCGGAGGAGACCCAGTACTTC.

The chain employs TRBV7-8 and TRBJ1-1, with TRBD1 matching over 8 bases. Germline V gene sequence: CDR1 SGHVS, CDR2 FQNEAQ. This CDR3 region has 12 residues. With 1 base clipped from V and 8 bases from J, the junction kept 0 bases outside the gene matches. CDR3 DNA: TGTGCCAGCAGCTTAGGGACAGGGGAAGCTTTCTTT. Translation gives CASSLGTGEAFF.

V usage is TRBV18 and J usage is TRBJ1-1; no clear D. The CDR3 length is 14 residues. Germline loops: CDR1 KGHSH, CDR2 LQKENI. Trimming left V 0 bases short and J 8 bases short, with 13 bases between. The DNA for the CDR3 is TGTGCCAGCTCACCACCGGCGGTTCTGACCGAAGCTTTCTTT. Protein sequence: CASSPPAVLTEAFF.

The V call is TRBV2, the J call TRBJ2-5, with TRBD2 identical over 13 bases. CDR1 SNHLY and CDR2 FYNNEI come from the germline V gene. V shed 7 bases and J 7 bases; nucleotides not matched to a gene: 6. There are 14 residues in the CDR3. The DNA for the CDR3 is TGTGCCAGCAATGGACTAGCGGGAGTGGGGACCCAGTACTTC. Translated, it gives CASNGLAGVGTQYF. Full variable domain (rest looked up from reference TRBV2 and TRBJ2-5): EPEVTQTPSHQVTQMGQEVILRCVPISNHLYFYWYRQILGQKVEFLVSFYNNEISEKSEIFDDQFSVERPDGSNFTLKIRSTKLEDSAMYFCASNGLAGVGTQYFGPGTRLLVL.

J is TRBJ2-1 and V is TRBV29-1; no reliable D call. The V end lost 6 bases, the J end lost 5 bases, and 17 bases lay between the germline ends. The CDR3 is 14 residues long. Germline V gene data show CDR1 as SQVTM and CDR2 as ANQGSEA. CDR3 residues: CSVESQKRNNEQFF. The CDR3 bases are TGCAGCGTCGAGTCCCAGAAGAGGAACAATGAGCAGTTCTTC.

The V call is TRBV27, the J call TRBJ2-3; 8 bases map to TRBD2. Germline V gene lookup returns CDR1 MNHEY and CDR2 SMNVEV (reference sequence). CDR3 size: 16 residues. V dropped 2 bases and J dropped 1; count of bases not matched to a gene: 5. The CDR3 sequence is CASSLIRAGGTDTQYF. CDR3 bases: TGTGCCAGCAGTTTAATCCGAGCGGGGGGCACAGATACGCAGTATTTT.

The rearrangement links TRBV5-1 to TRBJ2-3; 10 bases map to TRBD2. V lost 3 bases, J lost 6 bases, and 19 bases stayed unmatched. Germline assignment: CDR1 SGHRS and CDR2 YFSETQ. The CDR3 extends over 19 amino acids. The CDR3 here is CASSSRPLAGEARFDTQYF. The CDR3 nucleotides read TGCGCCAGCAGCTCCCGCCCCCTAGCGGGAGAGGCACGCTTTGATACGCAGTATTTT.

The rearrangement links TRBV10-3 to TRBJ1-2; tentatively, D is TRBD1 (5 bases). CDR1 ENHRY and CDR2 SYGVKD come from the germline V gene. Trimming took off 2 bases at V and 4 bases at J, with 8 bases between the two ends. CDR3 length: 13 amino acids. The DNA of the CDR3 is TGTGCCATCAGTGAGGTGACAGCCTATGGCTACACCTTC. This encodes CAISEVTAYGYTF.

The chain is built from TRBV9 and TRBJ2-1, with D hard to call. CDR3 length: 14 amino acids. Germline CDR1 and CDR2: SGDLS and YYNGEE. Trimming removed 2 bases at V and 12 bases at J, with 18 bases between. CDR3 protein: CASSVVAVERGQFF. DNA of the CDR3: TGTGCCAGCAGCGTTGTTGCGGTCGAACGAGGGCAGTTCTTC.

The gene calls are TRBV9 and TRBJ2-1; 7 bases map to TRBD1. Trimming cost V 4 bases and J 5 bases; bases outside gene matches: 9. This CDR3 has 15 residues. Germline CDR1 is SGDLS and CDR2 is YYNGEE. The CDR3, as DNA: TGTGCCAGCAGCATGACAGGGATCCTCGACAATGAGCAGTTCTTC. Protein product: CASSMTGILDNEQFF.

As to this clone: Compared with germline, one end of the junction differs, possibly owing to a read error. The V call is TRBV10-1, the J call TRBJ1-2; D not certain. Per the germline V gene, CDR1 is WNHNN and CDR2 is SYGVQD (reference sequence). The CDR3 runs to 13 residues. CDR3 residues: CASSGSRGKGYSF. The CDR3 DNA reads TGCGCCAGCAGCGGGTCTCGGGGAAAGGGCTACAGCTTC.

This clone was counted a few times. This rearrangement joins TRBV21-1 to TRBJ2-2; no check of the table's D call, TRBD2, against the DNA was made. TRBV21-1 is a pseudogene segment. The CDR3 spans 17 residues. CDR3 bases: TGTGCCAGCAGCAGTAAACCGGGACTAGCTCCTGTCGGGGAGCTGTTTTTT. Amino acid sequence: CASSSKPGLAPVGELFF.

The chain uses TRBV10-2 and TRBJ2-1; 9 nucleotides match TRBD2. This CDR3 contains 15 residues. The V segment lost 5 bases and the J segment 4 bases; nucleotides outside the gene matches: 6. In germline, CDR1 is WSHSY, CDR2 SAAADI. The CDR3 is CASSLSGGSYNEQFF. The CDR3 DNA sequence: TGCGCCAGCAGTCTTAGCGGGGGCTCGTACAATGAGCAGTTCTTC.

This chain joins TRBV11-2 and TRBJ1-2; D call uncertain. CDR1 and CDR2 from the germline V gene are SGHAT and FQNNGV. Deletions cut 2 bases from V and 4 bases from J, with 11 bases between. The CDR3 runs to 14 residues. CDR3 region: CASSLRDIRYGYTF. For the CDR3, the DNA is TGTGCCAGCAGCTTAAGAGACATCCGCTATGGCTACACCTTC.